One sample yielded the 27 T cell receptor beta chains listed below, sequenced in a study of T cell repertoires in cytomegalovirus infection. The antigens for these receptors are not known. TCRdb ran MiXCR on the reads and lists one entry per CDR3 protein. The sample consists of roughly 730,000 distinct CDR3 sequences, roughly 36% of them appearing once. The specimen comprised cultured PBMCs, sampled from culture after CMV antigen stimulation. The source is a human donor in good health (CMV status not recorded). Some clones in this sample may be carry-over from other donors' samples.

The chain is built from TRBV4-1 and TRBJ2-5, with 10 positions matching TRBD2. With 2 bases clipped from V and 4 bases from J, the junction kept 4 bases outside the gene matches. Germline assignment: CDR1 MGHRA and CDR2 YSYEKL. This CDR3 contains 15 residues. The CDR3 loop reads CASSQTIAGGETQYF. DNA of the CDR3: TGCGCCAGCAGCCAAACTATAGCGGGAGGAGAGACCCAGTACTTC.

The genes are TRBV7-6 and TRBJ1-1; D remains unclear. The V end was cut by 2 bases, the J end by 2 bases, with 12 bases between. Germline V gives CDR1 SGHVS, CDR2 FNYEAQ. The length of the CDR3 is 15 residues. The CDR3 protein is CASSLLLTPNTEAFF. For the CDR3, the DNA is TGTGCCAGCAGCTTACTACTTACACCCAACACTGAAGCTTTCTTT.

The genes are TRBV19 and TRBJ2-1, with D maybe TRBD1 (6 bases). The V and J ends lost 3 bases and 5 bases respectively, with 20 bases between them. The V gene's germline CDR1 is LNHDA and CDR2 SQIVND (reference sequence). The CDR3 covers 17 residues. CDR3 sequence (DNA): TGTGCCAGTAGTATTACCAACAGGGTAGTGGGTGACAATGAGCAGTTCTTC. Protein product: CASSITNRVVGDNEQFF.

The chain employs TRBV6-1 and TRBJ2-5; D ambiguous. V lost 6 bases and J lost 2, with 10 bases in between. Germline-derived CDR1 and CDR2 are MNHNS and SASEGT. The CDR3 contains 13 residues. For the CDR3, the DNA is TGTGCCAGCAGCGCCAGATCTCAAGAGACCCAGTACTTC. This sequence encodes CASSARSQETQYF.

The V gene is TRBV6-1, the J gene TRBJ1-5; D unclear. CDR1 and CDR2 from the germline V gene are MNHNS and SASEGT. Between the trimmed V and J ends, which lost 1 base and 9 bases, there was a span of 7 bases. The CDR3 has 12 amino acids. The CDR3 DNA reads as TGTGCCAGCAGTGAAGTTATAAGGCCCCAGCATTTT. Its translation is CASSEVIRPQHF.

With regard to this clonotype: A much larger clone lies one base from this, so it may be a read error. The chain has TRBV7-2 and TRBJ2-7; D gene ambiguous. Germline CDR1 and CDR2: SGHTA and FQGNSA. The CDR3 is 13 amino acids. CDR3 amino acids: CANSLTVLEEQYF. In nucleotides, the CDR3 is TGTGCCAACAGCTTGACGGTCTTGGAGGAGCAGTACTTC. The whole variable domain, filled in from reference TRBV7-2 and TRBJ2-7, reads GAGVSQSPSNKVTEKGKDVELRCDPISGHTALYWYRQSLGQGLEFLIYFQGNSAPDKSGLPSDRFSAERTGGSVSTLTIQRTQQEDSAVYLCANSLTVLEEQYFGPGTRLTVT.

The V call is TRBV4-1, the J call TRBJ1-6; TRBD1 matches 9 bases. From germline, CDR1 is MGHRA and CDR2 YSYEKL. The trim removed 0 bases at V and 8 bases at J, leaving 5 bases unmatched. The CDR3 extends over 16 amino acids. The CDR3 DNA sequence: TGCGCCAGCAGCCAAGATCCCGGGACAGGGTATTCACCCCTCCACTTT. As protein: CASSQDPGTGYSPLHF.

This clonotype was recorded a few times. The chain couples TRBV20-1 to TRBJ1-1; possible D gene TRBD1, 5 bases. Germline V gene data show CDR1 as DFQATT and CDR2 as SNEGSKA (reference sequence). Deletions cut 5 bases from V and 4 bases from J, with 14 bases between. The CDR3 runs 13 residues. CDR3 protein: CSAGDAQGTEAFF. CDR3 bases: TGCAGTGCTGGGGACGCCCAGGGCACTGAAGCTTTCTTT.

V and J are TRBV6-2 or TRBV6-3 and TRBJ2-5; a possible D gene is TRBD2 (6 bases). V shed 0 bases and J shed 3 bases, with 11 bases lying between them. Germline V CDR1 and CDR2: MNHEY, SVGEGT. This CDR3 is built from 15 residues. This CDR3 reads CASSYSTRGKETQYF. The CDR3 nucleotides read TGTGCCAGCAGTTACTCGACTAGGGGTAAAGAGACCCAGTACTTC.

This clonotype was detected ten times or more. This chain joins TRBV7-2 and TRBJ1-1, with D perhaps TRBD1 (6 bases). The V end lost 1 base, the J end lost 1 base, and 13 bases lay between the germline ends. This CDR3 comprises 16 residues. CDR1 and CDR2 from the germline V gene are SGHTA and FQGNSA. CDR3: CASSLDVGAWNTEAFF. CDR3 sequence (DNA): TGTGCCAGCAGCTTAGACGTGGGGGCCTGGAACACTGAAGCTTTCTTT.

This clonotype was detected ten times or more. This chain links TRBV7-2 with TRBJ2-1; 8 bases align to TRBD2. V shed 7 bases, J shed 7 bases, and the junction held 6 bases outside the gene matches. The length of the CDR3 is 13 residues. Germline loops: CDR1 SGHTA, CDR2 FQGNSA. DNA for the CDR3: TGTGCCAGCACCGTCCCGGGGGGGAATGAGCAGTTCTTC. The encoded protein is CASTVPGGNEQFF.

V usage is TRBV6-6 and J usage is TRBJ1-1; D perhaps matches TRBD1 (6 bases). Germline CDR1 reads MNHNY; CDR2 reads SVGAGI (reference sequence). The V and J ends lost 6 bases and 7 bases respectively, with 18 bases between them. The CDR3 loop spans 14 amino acids. The CDR3 DNA reads as TGTGCCAGCAGCCGGGACATGTTATTGGGTGAAGCTTTCTTT. Amino acids: CASSRDMLLGEAFF.

Points on this clonotype: The junction differs from germline at one of its ends, possibly a read error. This rearrangement joins TRBV4-1 to TRBJ1-4, with TRBD1 matching over 7 bases. Per germline, CDR1 MGHRA and CDR2 YSYEKL. The CDR3 contains 15 residues. The CDR3 sequence is CASSRAQGPNEKLFF. In DNA, the CDR3 is TGTGCCAGCAGCCGCGCACAGGGGCCTAATGAAAAACTGTTTTTT.

The V gene is TRBV19, the J gene TRBJ1-5; D gene uncertain. Germline V gene sequence: CDR1 LNHDA, CDR2 SQIVND (reference sequence). The CDR3 is 14 residues long. V gave up 6 bases and J gave up 0 bases, with 9 bases separating them. The CDR3 spells CASRILYSNQPQHF. The CDR3 nucleotides are TGTGCCAGTAGGATTCTATATAGCAATCAGCCCCAGCATTTT.

This clonotype was counted at least ten times. V usage is TRBV7-2 and J usage is TRBJ2-3; no clear D gene. The CDR3 totals 13 residues. The V and J ends lost 2 bases and 1 base respectively, with 4 bases between them. CDR1 is SGHTA, CDR2 FQGNSA, per germline. CDR3 nucleotides: TGTGCCAGCAGCTTATTCCGCACAGATACGCAGTATTTT. It yields the protein CASSLFRTDTQYF.

The chain carries TRBV18 and TRBJ2-5, with a weak D call TRBD1 (6 bases). The CDR3 contains 14 residues. V gave up 6 bases and J gave up 3 bases, with 14 bases separating them. Germline V gives CDR1 KGHSH, CDR2 LQKENI. This chain's CDR3 is CASSSGTPKETQYF. The CDR3 DNA is TGTGCCAGCTCGTCCGGGACACCCAAAGAGACCCAGTACTTC.

J is TRBJ2-4 and V is TRBV6-6; 8 bases align to TRBD1. V shed 6 bases, J shed 8 bases, and the junction held 6 bases outside the gene matches. This CDR3 comprises 13 residues. The germline V gene has CDR1 MNHNY and CDR2 SVGAGI (reference sequence). DNA for the CDR3: TGTGCCAGCAGCCAGACAGGGGATGACATTCAGTACTTC. Residues: CASSQTGDDIQYF.

This clonotype was seen a few times. The chain is built from TRBV7-8 and TRBJ2-7; a possible D gene is TRBD2 (7 bases). The CDR3 runs to 14 residues. Deletions cut 2 bases from V and 4 bases from J, with 12 bases between. Per the germline V gene, CDR1 is SGHVS and CDR2 is FQNEAQ. The CDR3 region is CASSLSGGRYEQYF. The CDR3 nucleotides read TGTGCCAGCAGCTTATCCGGGGGGCGATACGAGCAGTACTTC.

The rearrangement links TRBV29-1 to TRBJ2-7; D unclear. The CDR3 has 12 residues. The ends were cut back, 7 bases at V and 5 bases at J, with 15 bases in the middle. In germline, CDR1 is SQVTM, CDR2 ANQGSEA. This chain's CDR3 is CSAVVLSDEQYF. CDR3 sequence (DNA): TGCAGCGCCGTGGTACTTTCGGACGAGCAGTACTTC.

This clonotype turned up a few times. The J gene is TRBJ1-5, the V gene TRBV28; tentatively, D is TRBD1 (6 bases). With 10 bases removed from V and 6 bases from J, the gap between germline ends came to 19 bases. Germline CDR1 is MDHEN and CDR2 is SYDVKM. CDR3 length: 14 residues. CDR3 DNA: TGTGCCACCGGAGGATGGGGAGGGGGTCAGCCCCAGCATTTT. Residues: CATGGWGGGQPQHF.

This chain connects TRBV11-2 to TRBJ1-1; a weak D match, TRBD1 (6 bases). Trimming left V 1 base short and J 3 bases short, with 12 bases between. The CDR3 consists of 15 residues. Germline V CDR1 and CDR2: SGHAT, FQNNGV. The chain's CDR3 is CASSLGDRPYTEAFF. As DNA, the CDR3 is TGTGCCAGCAGCTTAGGCGACAGGCCGTACACTGAAGCTTTCTTT.

The chain couples TRBV18 to TRBJ2-3, with TRBD1 matching 8 bases. There are 16 residues in the CDR3. The trim removed 3 bases at V and 2 bases at J, leaving 7 bases unmatched. Germline values: CDR1 KGHSH, CDR2 LQKENI. The CDR3 DNA reads as TGTGCCAGCTCACCCGAGACAGGGGCGGTCACAGATACGCAGTATTTT. The encoded protein is CASSPETGAVTDTQYF.

Turning to this clonotype: The junction does not match germline at one end; this may be a read error. The chain couples TRBV2 to TRBJ1-5; D remains unclear. Germline CDR1 and CDR2: SNHLY and FYNNEI. CDR3 length equals 15 residues. This chain's CDR3 is CASREDRGSHQPQHF. The CDR3 nucleotides read TGTGCCAGCAGGGAGGATCGGGGTAGCCATCAGCCCCAGCATTTT.

Only a few counts were recorded for this clonotype. The chain joins TRBV6-1 to TRBJ2-3, with D perhaps matching TRBD2 (5 bases). Trimming stripped 6 bases from V and 0 bases from J, with 13 bases between. This CDR3 is 15 amino acids long. From germline, CDR1 is MNHNS and CDR2 SASEGT. The CDR3 DNA is TGTGCCAGCAGGAAGGACTGGACTAGCACAGATACGCAGTATTTT. Amino acids: CASRKDWTSTDTQYF.

In this sample, this clonotype turned up a few times. V and J are TRBV6-2 or TRBV6-3 and TRBJ2-7; D uncertain. V gave up 2 bases and J gave up 8 bases, with 10 bases separating them. This CDR3 is 12 amino acids long. Germline assignment: CDR1 MNHEY and CDR2 SVGEGT. The CDR3 coding sequence is TGTGCCAGCAGTTACCCCCCGAGGCAGCAGTACTTC. This encodes CASSYPPRQQYF.

In its sample, this clonotype was seen a few times. The chain combines TRBV7-2 with TRBJ2-5; the match to TRBD2 covers 7 bases. V trimming: 8 bases; J trimming: 1 base; junction bases outside the gene matches: 7. The V gene's germline CDR1 is SGHTA and CDR2 FQGNSA. The CDR3 consists of 14 residues. The CDR3 DNA follows: TGTGCCAGCCAGCGGGGCCCCACCCAAGAGACCCAGTACTTC. It is translated as CASQRGPTQETQYF.

This chain uses TRBV7-9 with TRBJ1-4; D is ambiguous. CDR1 and CDR2 (germline): SEHNR, FQNEAQ (reference sequence). This CDR3 region has 16 residues. With 0 bases removed from V and 6 bases from J, the gap between germline ends came to 14 bases. The CDR3 protein is CASSLAPAIRDEKLFF. The CDR3 nucleotides read TGTGCCAGCAGCTTAGCGCCAGCGATACGGGATGAAAAACTGTTTTTT.